This T cell receptor beta chain is drawn from a study of T-cell reconstitution after alpha-beta-depleted transplantation in children. Overall study results and limits: It was newly produced T cells that mostly accounted for T-cell counts and diversity one year after transplant. Surviving thymic progenitors and recipient T cells were the source of high TCRbeta diversity at day 60 in some patients.

A TCRbeta library incorporating unique molecular identifiers was prepared. From the PCR reads, TCRdb called clonotypes with MiXCR, one entry per CDR3 protein. Among roughly 200,000 distinct CDR3 sequences listed, about 11% were seen once. Comment on this clonotype: What it recognizes is unknown.

Germline V gives CDR1 SGHRS, CDR2 YFSETQ. The CDR3 totals 14 residues. Trimming cost V 3 bases and J 6 bases, with 12 bases left between them. This sequence joins TRBV5-1 and TRBJ2-2; D is uncertain. This TCR was recovered from a child less than two years old with acute myeloid leukemia, due to receive a stem cell transplant. This specimen was PBMCs, taken before TCRalphabeta/CD19-depleted stem cell transplant. The CDR3 nucleotides read TGCGCCAGCAGCTCCTCGAGGACCGCCGGGGAGCTGTTTTTT. Translating it yields CASSSSRTAGELFF.